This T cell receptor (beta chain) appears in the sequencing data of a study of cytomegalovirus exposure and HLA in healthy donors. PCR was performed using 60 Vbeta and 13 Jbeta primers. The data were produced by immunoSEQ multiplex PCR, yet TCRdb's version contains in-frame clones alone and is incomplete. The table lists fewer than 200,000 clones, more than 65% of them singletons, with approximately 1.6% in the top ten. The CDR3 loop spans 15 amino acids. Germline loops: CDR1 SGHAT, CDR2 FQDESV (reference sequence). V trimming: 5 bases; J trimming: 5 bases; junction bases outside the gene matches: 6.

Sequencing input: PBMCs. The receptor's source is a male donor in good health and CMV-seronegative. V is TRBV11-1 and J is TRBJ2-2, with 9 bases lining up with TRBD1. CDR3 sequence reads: CASSATGGGTGELFF. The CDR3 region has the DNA TGTGCCAGCAGCGCGACAGGGGGTGGTACCGGGGAGCTGTTTTTT.